This T cell receptor beta chain derives from a study of CD8 T cells in Susac syndrome. On the study more broadly: Within the sequenced group of Susac syndrome patients, over five showed active disease and 8 or 9 were in remission. The Susac syndrome patients were therapy-naive, on corticosteroids, or on intravenous immunoglobulin alone at blood draw. Study results and limitations: The study acknowledged a relatively small number of individuals in its TCR sequencing and HLA analysis.

CD8+ and CD4+ T cells circulating in blood were sequenced for TCR beta. An amount of RNA that ranged from roughly 0.5 to 1 ug was reverse transcribed with random hexamers. One entry per CDR3 protein results from TCRdb running MiXCR on the immunoSEQ multiplex PCR reads. Of about 210,000 distinct CDR3 sequences listed, approximately 94% are singletons. As regards this clonotype: Its antigen is undetermined.

Germline values: CDR1 SQVTM, CDR2 ANQGSEA. The J segment lost 3 bases and the V segment lost 7 bases, leaving 7 bases of the junction unmatched. CDR3 length: 13 residues. V and J are TRBV29-1 and TRBJ1-1; 8 bases map to TRBD1. The clonotype originates from a human donor with Susac syndrome. The sequenced sample was CD4+ T cells from PBMCs. This chain's CDR3 is CSAYDRGDTEAFF. CDR3 bases: TGCAGCGCCTACGACAGGGGTGACACTGAAGCTTTCTTT.